This T cell receptor (beta chain) was sequenced during a study of blood T cell repertoires in COVID-19. Using immunoSEQ multiplex PCR, the repertoire was profiled, and TCRdb retains in-frame clones only, with some absent. The sample carries about 230,000 clones, approximately 81% recorded once. The CDR3 has 19 residues. The sequence came from an elderly woman with acute or convalescent COVID-19. The rearrangement uses TRBV21-1 and TRBJ1-4; TRBD1, the table's D call, lacks a check against the DNA. TRBV21-1 is described as a pseudogene. Sample: peripheral blood. The CDR3 loop reads CASTKTGQPIPSTNEKLFF. CDR3 sequence (DNA): TGTGCCAGCACCAAAACGGGACAGCCGATCCCCTCAACTAATGAAAAACTGTTTTTT.